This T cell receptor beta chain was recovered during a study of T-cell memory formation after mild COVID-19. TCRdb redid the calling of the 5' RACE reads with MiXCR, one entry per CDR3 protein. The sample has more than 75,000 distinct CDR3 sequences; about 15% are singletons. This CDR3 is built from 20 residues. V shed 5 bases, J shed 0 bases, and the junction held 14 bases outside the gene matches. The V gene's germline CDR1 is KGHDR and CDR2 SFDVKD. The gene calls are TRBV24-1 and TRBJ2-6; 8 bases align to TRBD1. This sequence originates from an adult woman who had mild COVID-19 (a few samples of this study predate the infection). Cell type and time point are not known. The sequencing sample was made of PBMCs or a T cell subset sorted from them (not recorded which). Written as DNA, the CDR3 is TGTGCCACCAGTGCCGTTGAGGCAGGGGGCTCTAGCTCTGGGGCCAACGTCCTGACTTTC. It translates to CATSAVEAGGSSSGANVLTF.